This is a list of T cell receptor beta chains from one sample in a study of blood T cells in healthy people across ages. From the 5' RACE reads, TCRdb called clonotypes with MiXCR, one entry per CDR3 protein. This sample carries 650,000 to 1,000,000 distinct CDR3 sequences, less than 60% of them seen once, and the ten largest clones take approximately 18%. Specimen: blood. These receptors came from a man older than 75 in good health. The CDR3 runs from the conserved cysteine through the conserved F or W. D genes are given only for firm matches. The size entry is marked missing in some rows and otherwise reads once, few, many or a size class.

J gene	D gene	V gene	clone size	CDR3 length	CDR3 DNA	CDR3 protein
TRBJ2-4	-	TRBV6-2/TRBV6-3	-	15	TGTGCCAGCAGTTACTCCCGGGAGCAAGAAAACATTCAGTACTTC	CASSYSREQENIQYF
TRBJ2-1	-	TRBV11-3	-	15	TGTGCCAGCAGCCCTTTACTTAGCTCCTACAATGAGCAGTTCTTC	CASSPLLSSYNEQFF
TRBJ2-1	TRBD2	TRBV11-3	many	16	TGTGCCAGCAGCCGTGGGACTAGCGGGGTTTACAATGAGCAGTTCTTC	CASSRGTSGVYNEQFF
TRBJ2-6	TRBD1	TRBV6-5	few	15	TGTGCCACCGGGACAGGGGGCTTTGGGGCCAACGTCCTGACTTTC	CATGTGGFGANVLTF
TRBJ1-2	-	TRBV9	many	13	TGTGCCAGCAGCGAAGGACAGAACTATGGCTACACCTTC	CASSEGQNYGYTF
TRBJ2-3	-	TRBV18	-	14	TGTGCCAGCTCCCGGGACGGAGACACAGATACGCAGTATTTT	CASSRDGDTDTQYF
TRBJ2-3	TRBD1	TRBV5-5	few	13	TGTGCCAGCGGGGGACAGGGATCAGATACGCAGTATTTT	CASGGQGSDTQYF
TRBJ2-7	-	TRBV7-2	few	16	TGTGCCAGCAGCCCCGTCGGTGGGGGAGTCGGCCTCGAGCAGTACTTC	CASSPVGGGVGLEQYF
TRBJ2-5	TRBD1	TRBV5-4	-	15	TGTGCCAGCAGCCACCCCACAGGGGCCGAAGAGACCCAGTACTTC	CASSHPTGAEETQYF
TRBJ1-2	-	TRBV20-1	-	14	TGCAGTGCTAGAGTTGGGAATACTAACTATGGCTACACCTTC	CSARVGNTNYGYTF
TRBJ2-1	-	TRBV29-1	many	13	TGCAGCGTTTTCTCCTATATACACAATGAGCAGTTCTTC	CSVFSYIHNEQFF
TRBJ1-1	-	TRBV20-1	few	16	TGCAGTGCCCTCAGGTGGGGGTCCTCGTTGAACACTGAAGCTTTCTTT	CSALRWGSSLNTEAFF
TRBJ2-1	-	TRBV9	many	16	TGTGCCAGCAGCGTAGGTCCGGCGGCTCCCTACAATGAGCAGTTCTTC	CASSVGPAAPYNEQFF
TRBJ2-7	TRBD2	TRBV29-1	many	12	TGCAGCACGAGTCTAGCGGGAGACGAGCAGTACTTC	CSTSLAGDEQYF
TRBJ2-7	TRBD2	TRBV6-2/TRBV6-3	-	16	TGTGCCAGCTCAGGACTAGCGGGAGCCGGGGCTTACGAGCAGTACTTC	CASSGLAGAGAYEQYF
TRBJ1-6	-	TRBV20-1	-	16	TGCGGTGCTAGAGATGGGGGGCCTAGCTATAATTCACCCCTCCACTTT	CGARDGGPSYNSPLHF
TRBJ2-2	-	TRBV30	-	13	TGTGCCTGGAGGGGTGATTGGACCGGGGAGCTGTTTTTT	CAWRGDWTGELFF
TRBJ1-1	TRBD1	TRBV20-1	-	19	TGCAGTGCTAGCCCCCCTGGGGGACAGGGGGATTACATGAACACTGAAGCTTTCTTT	CSASPPGGQGDYMNTEAFF
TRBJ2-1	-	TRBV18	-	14	TGTGCCAGCTCACCCCCAGGCGGGAAGAATGAGCAGTTCTTC	CASSPPGGKNEQFF
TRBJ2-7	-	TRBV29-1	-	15	TGCAGCGTTGAAAAACCCGGGATAGCTACCTACGAGCAGTACTTC	CSVEKPGIATYEQYF
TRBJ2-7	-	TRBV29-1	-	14	TGCAGCGTGACGGGCCGTGCCGCATACAATGAGCAGTACTTC	CSVTGRAAYNEQYF
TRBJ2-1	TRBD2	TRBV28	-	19	TGTGCCAGCAGTTTAGCCGGACTAGCGGGAGGGAGCTCCTACAATGAGCAGTTCTTC	CASSLAGLAGGSSYNEQFF
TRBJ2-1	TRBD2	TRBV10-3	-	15	TGTGCCATCAGGGCCTTGACTAGCGGGAGTCATGAGCAGTTCTTC	CAIRALTSGSHEQFF
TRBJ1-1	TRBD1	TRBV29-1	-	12	TGCAGCGTTGACACAGGGGGCTCTGAAGCTTTCTTT	CSVDTGGSEAFF
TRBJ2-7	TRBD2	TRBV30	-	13	TGTGCCCTCTCGGGGGGGGTCAACAACGAGCAGTACTTC	CALSGGVNNEQYF
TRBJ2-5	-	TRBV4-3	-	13	TGCGCCAGCAGCCAAGATGGGTACGAGACCCAGTACTTC	CASSQDGYETQYF
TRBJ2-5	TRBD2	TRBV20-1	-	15	TGCAGTGCTAGAGGAAAAGCGGGAGGGATAGAGACCCAGTACTTC	CSARGKAGGIETQYF
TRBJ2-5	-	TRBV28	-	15	TGTGCCAGCTCCCCCCAAAGGGACATCTCCAGGGAGCAGTACTTC	CASSPQRDISREQYF
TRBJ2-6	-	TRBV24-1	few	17	TGTGCCACCAGTGACACGGACGGAATCTCTGGGGCCAACGTCCTGACTTTC	CATSDTDGISGANVLTF
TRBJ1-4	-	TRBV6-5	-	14	TGTGCCAGCAGTTCCGGGACCCTACCTGAAAAACTGTTTTTT	CASSSGTLPEKLFF
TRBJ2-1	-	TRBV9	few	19	TGTGCCAGCAGCGTAGGTGTGGATACAGGGCTAAGCTCCTACAATGAGCAGTTCTTC	CASSVGVDTGLSSYNEQFF
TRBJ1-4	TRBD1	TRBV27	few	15	TGTGCCAGCAGTCCCCGGGACAGGGGGCGTGAAAAACTGTTTTTT	CASSPRDRGREKLFF
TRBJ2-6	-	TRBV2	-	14	TGTGCCAGCAGCTCGGCCCCTGGGGCCAACGTCCTGACTTTC	CASSSAPGANVLTF
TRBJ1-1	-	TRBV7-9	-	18	TGTGCCAGCAGCTTATTGGGCAGGGGCGAGTACGGAACGGCTGAAGCTTTCTTT	CASSLLGRGEYGTAEAFF
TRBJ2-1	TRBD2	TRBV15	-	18	TGTGCCACCAGCAGATGGGGGGTGGGAGGGCCGTCTGGAAATGAGCAGTTCTTC	CATSRWGVGGPSGNEQFF
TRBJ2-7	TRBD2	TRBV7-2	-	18	TGTGCCAGCAGCAGACGGGGCTTGACTAGCGGGAGTTCCTACGAGCAGTACTTC	CASSRRGLTSGSSYEQYF
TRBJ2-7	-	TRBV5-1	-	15	TGCGCCAGCAGCCGGGCCCCCAGGGCTTCCTACGAGCAGTACTTC	CASSRAPRASYEQYF
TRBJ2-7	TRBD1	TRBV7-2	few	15	TGTGCCAGCAGCCCCCGGGACAGGGGGTTCTACGAGCAGTACTTC	CASSPRDRGFYEQYF
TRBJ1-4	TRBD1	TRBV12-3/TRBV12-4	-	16	TGTGCCAGCATGAGGGGACAGGGAGAGGATGGTGAAAAACTGTTTTTT	CASMRGQGEDGEKLFF
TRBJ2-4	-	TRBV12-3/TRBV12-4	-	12	TGTGCCAGCAGTTCGGGTGGGAGCATTCAGTACTTC	CASSSGGSIQYF
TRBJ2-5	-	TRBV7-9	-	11	TGTGCCAGCTATGTGAGGGAGACCCAGTACTTC	CASYVRETQYF
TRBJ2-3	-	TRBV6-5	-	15	TGTGCCAGCAGTTACGAGGTGTGGGGTACAGATACGCAGTATTTT	CASSYEVWGTDTQYF
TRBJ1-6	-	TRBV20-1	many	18	TGCAGTGCTAGAGACCCCGACAGTCCGAGCTCCTATAATTCACCCCTCCACTTT	CSARDPDSPSSYNSPLHF
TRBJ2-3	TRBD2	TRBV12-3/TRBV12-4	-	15	TGTGCCAGCAGCACCTCTAGCGGGAGAGCAGATACGCAGTATTTT	CASSTSSGRADTQYF
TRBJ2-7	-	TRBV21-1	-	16	TGTGCCAGCAGCGCAGACCCGAATACTGACTTGGGCGAGCAGTACTTC	CASSADPNTDLGEQYF
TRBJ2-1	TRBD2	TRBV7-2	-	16	TGTGCCAGCAGCTTATCTGGACTAGCGAGTTACAATGAGCAGTTCTTC	CASSLSGLASYNEQFF
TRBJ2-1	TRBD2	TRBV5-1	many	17	TGCGCCAGCAACGGGGGACTAGACCCACGATCTTACAATGAGCAGTTCTTC	CASNGGLDPRSYNEQFF
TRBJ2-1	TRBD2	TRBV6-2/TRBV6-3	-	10	TGTGCCAGCAGGGGGACTAGGCAGTTCTTC	CASRGTRQFF
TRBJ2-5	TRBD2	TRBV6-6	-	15	TGTGCCAGCAGTTACGCGGGACTAGCGGAAGAGACCCAGTACTTC	CASSYAGLAEETQYF
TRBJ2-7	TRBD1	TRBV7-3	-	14	TGTGCCAGCAGCGTAACCGGGACAGGGGGCGAGCAGTACTTC	CASSVTGTGGEQYF
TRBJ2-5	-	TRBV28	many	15	TGTGCCAGCAGCCGGGACAGTCAGCGGGGGGAGACCCAGTACTTC	CASSRDSQRGETQYF
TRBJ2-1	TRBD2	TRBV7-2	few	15	TGTGCCAGCAGCTTCTCGGCGGGAGGGCAGAATGAGCAGTTCTTC	CASSFSAGGQNEQFF
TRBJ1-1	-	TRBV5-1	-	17	TGCGCCAGCAGCTTGGGAGGAGGCAGAACGATGAACACTGAAGCTTTCTTT	CASSLGGGRTMNTEAFF
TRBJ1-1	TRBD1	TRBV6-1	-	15	TGTGCCAGCAGTGATTTGGGACAGGCGAACACTGAAGCTTTCTTT	CASSDLGQANTEAFF
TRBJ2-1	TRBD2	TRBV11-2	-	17	TGTGCCAGCAGAAAAAAGGGTCTAGCGGGAAGTGACAATGAGCAGTTCTTC	CASRKKGLAGSDNEQFF
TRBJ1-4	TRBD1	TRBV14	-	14	TGTGCCAGCAGCTTGGGTACAGGGGTTGAAAAACTGTTTTTT	CASSLGTGVEKLFF
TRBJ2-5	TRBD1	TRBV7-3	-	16	TGTGCCAGCAGCCCATTCGGGGCAGGGGGCAAAGAGACCCAGTACTTC	CASSPFGAGGKETQYF